This T cell receptor beta chain was recovered during a study of cytomegalovirus exposure and HLA in healthy donors. Primers: 60 Vbeta forward and 13 Jbeta reverse. Method: immunoSEQ multiplex PCR; TCRdb's copy keeps in-frame clones and lacks some. The repertoire holds over 70,000 clones, with about three quarters as singletons. Trimming removed 0 bases at V and 0 bases at J, with 17 bases between. The CDR3 spans 17 residues. Per the germline V gene, CDR1 is GTSNPN and CDR2 is SVGIG (reference sequence). Points from the study as a whole: Cytomegalovirus-associated TCR beta chains were listed, numbering 164. Highest at DRB1 and lowest at HLA-C, TCR association rates differed among HLA loci in a later analysis. Later work showed greater clonal expansion in HLA-associated TCR beta chains than in equally common others.

As for this clone: Its antigen is as yet unknown.

What was sequenced was PBMCs. The chain is built from TRBV30 and TRBJ1-1; a possible D gene is TRBD1 (5 bases). This receptor was identified in a man in his fifties or sixties in good health and CMV-seropositive. Here the CDR3 reads CAWSVRGGNPMNTEAFF. The CDR3 nucleotides are TGTGCCTGGAGTGTACGGGGGGGGAACCCCATGAACACTGAAGCTTTCTTT.